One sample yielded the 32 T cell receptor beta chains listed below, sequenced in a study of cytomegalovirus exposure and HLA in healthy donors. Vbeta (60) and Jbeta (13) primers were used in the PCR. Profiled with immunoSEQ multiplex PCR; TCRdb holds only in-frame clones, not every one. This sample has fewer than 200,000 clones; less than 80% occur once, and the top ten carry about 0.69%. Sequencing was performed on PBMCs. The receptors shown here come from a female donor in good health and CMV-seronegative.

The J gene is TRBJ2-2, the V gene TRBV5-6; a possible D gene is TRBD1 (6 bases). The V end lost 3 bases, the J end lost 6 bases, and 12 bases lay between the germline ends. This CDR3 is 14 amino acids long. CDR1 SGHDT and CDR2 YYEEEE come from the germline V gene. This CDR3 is CASSYYPGAGELFF. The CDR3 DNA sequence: TGTGCCAGCAGCTATTACCCAGGGGCCGGGGAGCTGTTTTTT.

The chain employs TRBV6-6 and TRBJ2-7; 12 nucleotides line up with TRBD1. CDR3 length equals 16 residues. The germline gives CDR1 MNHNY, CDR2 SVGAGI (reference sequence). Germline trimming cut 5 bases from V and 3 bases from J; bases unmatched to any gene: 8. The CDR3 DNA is TGTGCCAGCAGTCTAGGGGACAGGGGGCTAATCTACGAGCAGTACTTC. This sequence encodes CASSLGDRGLIYEQYF.

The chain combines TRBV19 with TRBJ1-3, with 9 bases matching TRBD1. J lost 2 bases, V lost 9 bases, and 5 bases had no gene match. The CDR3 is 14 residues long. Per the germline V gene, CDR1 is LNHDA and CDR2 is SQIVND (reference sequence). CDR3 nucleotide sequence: TGTGCCAGGGGACAGGGAAGTCCTGGAAACACCATATATTTT. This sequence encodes CARGQGSPGNTIYF.

As DNA, the CDR3 is TGCGCCAGCAGCTCTCCGGGACAGGGGGTGGGTGAGCAGTTCTTC. Its translation: CASSSPGQGVGEQFF. The V call is TRBV5-1, the J call TRBJ2-1, with 11 bases fitting TRBD1. The CDR3 runs to 15 residues. Per germline, CDR1 SGHRS and CDR2 YFSETQ. The J segment lost 9 bases and the V segment lost 3 bases, leaving 8 bases of the junction unmatched.

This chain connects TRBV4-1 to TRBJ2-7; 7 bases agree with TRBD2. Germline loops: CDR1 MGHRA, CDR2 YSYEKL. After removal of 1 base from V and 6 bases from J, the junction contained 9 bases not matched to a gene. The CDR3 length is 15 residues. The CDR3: CASSQGGGRGSEQYF. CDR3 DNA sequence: TGCGCCAGCAGCCAAGGGGGGGGGAGAGGTTCCGAGCAGTACTTC.

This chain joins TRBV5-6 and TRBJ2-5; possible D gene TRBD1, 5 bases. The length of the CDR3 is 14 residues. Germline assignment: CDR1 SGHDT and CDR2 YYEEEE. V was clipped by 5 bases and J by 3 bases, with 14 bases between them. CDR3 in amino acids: CASSFRSDKETQYF. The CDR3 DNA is TGTGCCAGCAGTTTTAGGTCGGACAAAGAGACCCAGTACTTC. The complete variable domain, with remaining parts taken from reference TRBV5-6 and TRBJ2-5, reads DAGVTQSPTHLIKTRGQQVTLRCSPKSGHDTVSWYQQALGQGPQFIFQYYEEEERQRGNFPDRFSGHQFPNYSSELNVNALLLGDSALYLCASSFRSDKETQYFGPGTRLLVL.

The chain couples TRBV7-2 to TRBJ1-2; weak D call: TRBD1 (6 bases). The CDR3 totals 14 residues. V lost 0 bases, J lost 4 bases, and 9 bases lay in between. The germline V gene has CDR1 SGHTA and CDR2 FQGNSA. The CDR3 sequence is CASSLARGPYGYTF. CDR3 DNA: TGTGCCAGCAGCTTAGCCAGGGGCCCCTATGGCTACACCTTC. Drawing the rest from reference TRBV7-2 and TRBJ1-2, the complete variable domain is GAGVSQSPSNKVTEKGKDVELRCDPISGHTALYWYRQSLGQGLEFLIYFQGNSAPDKSGLPSDRFSAERTGGSVSTLTIQRTQQEDSAVYLCASSLARGPYGYTFGSGTRLTVV.

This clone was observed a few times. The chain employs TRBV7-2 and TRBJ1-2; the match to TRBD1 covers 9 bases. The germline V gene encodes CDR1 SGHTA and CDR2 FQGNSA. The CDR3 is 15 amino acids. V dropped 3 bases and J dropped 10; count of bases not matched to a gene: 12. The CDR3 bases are TGTGCCAGCAGCTTTCAGGCGGGACAGGGAATCTACTACACCTTC. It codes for CASSFQAGQGIYYTF.

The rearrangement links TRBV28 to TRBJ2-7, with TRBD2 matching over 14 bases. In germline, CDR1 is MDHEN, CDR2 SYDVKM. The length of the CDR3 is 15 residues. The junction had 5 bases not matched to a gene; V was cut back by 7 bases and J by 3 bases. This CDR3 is CASKGLAGGVYEQYF. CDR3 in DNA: TGTGCCAGCAAAGGACTAGCGGGAGGAGTCTACGAGCAGTACTTC.

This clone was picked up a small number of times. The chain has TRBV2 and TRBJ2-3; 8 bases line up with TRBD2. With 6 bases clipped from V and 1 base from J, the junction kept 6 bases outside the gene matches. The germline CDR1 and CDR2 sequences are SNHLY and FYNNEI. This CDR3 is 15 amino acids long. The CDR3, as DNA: TGTGCCAGCAGGGTAGCGGGAACCCGCACAGATACGCAGTATTTT. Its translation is CASRVAGTRTDTQYF.

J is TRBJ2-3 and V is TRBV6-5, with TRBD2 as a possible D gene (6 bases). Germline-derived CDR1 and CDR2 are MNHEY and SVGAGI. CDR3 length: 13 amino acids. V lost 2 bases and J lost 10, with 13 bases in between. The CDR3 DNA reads TGTGCCAGCAGTTACCCAGGGACTTCTCCGCAGTATTTT. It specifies CASSYPGTSPQYF.

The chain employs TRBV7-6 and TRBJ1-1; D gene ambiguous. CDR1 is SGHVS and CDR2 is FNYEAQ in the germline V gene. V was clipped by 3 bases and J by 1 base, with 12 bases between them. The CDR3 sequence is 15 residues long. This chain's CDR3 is CASSLYRAQNTEAFF. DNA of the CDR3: TGTGCCAGCAGCTTGTACAGAGCCCAGAACACTGAAGCTTTCTTT.

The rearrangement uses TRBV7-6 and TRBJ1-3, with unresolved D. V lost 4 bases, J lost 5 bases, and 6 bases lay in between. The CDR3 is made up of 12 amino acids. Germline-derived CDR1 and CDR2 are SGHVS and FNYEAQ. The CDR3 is CASSSQRNTIYF. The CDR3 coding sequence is TGTGCCAGCAGCTCCCAGAGAAACACCATATATTTT.

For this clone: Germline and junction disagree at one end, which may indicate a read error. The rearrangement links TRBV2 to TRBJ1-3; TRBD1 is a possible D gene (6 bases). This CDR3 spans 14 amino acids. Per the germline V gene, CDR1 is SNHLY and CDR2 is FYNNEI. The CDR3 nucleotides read TGTGCCAGCACTCAGGACAGCTCTGGAAACGCCATATATTTT. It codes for CASTQDSSGNAIYF.

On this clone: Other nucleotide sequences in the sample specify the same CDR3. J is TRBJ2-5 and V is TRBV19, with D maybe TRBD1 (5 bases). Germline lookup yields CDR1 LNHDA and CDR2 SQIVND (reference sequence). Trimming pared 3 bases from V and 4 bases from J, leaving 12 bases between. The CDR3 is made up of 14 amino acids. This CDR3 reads CASSISTAVETQYF. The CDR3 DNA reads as TGTGCCAGTAGTATCTCGACAGCCGTAGAGACCCAGTACTTC.

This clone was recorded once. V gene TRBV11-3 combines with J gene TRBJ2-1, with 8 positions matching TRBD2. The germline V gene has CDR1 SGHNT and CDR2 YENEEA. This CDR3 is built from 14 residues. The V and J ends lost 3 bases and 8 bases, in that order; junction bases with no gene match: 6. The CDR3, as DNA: TGTGCCAGCAGCTTCGGGACTAGGGGTGATGAGCAGTTCTTC. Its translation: CASSFGTRGDEQFF. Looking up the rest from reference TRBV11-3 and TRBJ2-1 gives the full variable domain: EAGVVQSPRYKIIEKKQPVAFWCNPISGHNTLYWYLQNLGQGPELLIRYENEEAVDDSQLPKDRFSAERLKGVDSTLKIQPAELGDSAVYLCASSFGTRGDEQFFGPGTRLTVL.

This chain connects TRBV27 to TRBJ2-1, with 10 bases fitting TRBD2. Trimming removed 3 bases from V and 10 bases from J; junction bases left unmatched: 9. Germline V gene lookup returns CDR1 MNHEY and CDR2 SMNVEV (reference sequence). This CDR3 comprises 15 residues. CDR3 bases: TGTGCCAGCAGTTTTCGAATAGCGGGGGGCGGGGAGCAGTTCTTC. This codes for CASSFRIAGGGEQFF.

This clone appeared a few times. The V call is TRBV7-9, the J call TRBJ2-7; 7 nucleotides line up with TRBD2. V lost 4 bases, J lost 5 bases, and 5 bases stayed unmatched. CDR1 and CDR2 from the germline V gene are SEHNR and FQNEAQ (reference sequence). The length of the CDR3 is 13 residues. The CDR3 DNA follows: TGTGCCAGCAGCTCCCGGGGGGTCCACGAGCAGTACTTC. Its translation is CASSSRGVHEQYF.

The CDR3 sequence: CASSFTGSSYNEQFF. Here the CDR3 DNA reads TGTGCCAGCAGCTTCACCGGGAGCTCCTACAATGAGCAGTTCTTC. This chain links TRBV11-2 with TRBJ2-1; D is possibly TRBD2 (6 bases). CDR3 length equals 15 residues. CDR1 and CDR2 from the germline V gene are SGHAT and FQNNGV. V dropped 3 bases and J dropped 0 bases, with 9 bases sitting between them.

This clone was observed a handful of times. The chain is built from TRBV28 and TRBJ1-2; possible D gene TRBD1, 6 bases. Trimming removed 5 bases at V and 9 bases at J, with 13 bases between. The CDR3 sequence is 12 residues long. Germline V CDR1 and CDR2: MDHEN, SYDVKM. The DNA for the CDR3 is TGTGCCAGCAGTATCTCGGGACAAAGCTACACCTTC. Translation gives CASSISGQSYTF.

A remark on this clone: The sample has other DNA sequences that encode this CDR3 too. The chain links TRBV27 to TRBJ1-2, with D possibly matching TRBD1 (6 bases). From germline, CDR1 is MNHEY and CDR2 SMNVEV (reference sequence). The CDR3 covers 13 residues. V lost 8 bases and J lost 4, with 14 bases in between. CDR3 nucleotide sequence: TGTGCCAGCCGAGACAGGCGCGTCTATGGCTACACCTTC. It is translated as CASRDRRVYGYTF.

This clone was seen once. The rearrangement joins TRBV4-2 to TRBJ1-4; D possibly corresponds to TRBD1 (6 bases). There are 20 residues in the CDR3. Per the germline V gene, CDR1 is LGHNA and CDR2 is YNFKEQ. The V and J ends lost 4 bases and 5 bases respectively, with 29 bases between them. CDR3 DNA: TGTGCCAGCAGCCCCGGACAGATTGCGCCGAAGATTAGGGCGAATGAAAAACTGTTTTTT. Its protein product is CASSPGQIAPKIRANEKLFF.

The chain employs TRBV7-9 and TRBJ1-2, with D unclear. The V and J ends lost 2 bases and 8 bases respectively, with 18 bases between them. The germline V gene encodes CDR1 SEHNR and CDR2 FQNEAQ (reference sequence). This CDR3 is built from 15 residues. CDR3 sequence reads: CASSLPRGSPGGYTF. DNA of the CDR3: TGTGCCAGCAGCTTACCTCGCGGCTCGCCGGGGGGCTACACCTTC.

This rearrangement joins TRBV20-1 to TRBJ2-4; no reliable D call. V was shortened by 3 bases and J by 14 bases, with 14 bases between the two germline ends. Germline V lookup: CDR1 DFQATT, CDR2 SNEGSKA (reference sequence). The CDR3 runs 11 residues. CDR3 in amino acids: CSASSMGREYF. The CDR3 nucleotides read TGCAGTGCTAGTTCCATGGGCAGAGAGTACTTC.

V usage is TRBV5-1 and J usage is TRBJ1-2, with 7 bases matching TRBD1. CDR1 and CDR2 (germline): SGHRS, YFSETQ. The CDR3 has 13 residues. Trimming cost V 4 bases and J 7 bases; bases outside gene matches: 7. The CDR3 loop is CASSPRQGSGYTF. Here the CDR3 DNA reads TGCGCCAGCAGCCCAAGACAGGGTAGTGGCTACACCTTC.

As DNA, the CDR3 is TGTGCCTGGGAGAGGACAGGGGAAAGCGGCTACACCTTC. It is translated as CAWERTGESGYTF. The chain carries TRBV30 and TRBJ1-2, with 9 bases lining up with TRBD1. V was pared by 5 bases and J by 8 bases, with 9 bases of the junction left unmatched. The CDR3 has 13 residues. CDR1 and CDR2 from the germline V gene are GTSNPN and SVGIG (reference sequence). Full variable domain (rest looked up from reference TRBV30 and TRBJ1-2): SQTIHQWPATLVQPVGSPLSLECTVEGTSNPNLYWYRQAAGRGLQLLFYSVGIGQISSEVPQNLSASRPQDRQFILSSKKLLLSDSGFYLCAWERTGESGYTFGSGTRLTVV.

The CDR3 nucleotides read TGTGCCAGCAGCCTTGGACTCCGGACCCAGTACTTC. Its protein product is CASSLGLRTQYF. The V call is TRBV7-2, the J call TRBJ2-5, with D perhaps matching TRBD2 (5 bases). V shed 5 bases and J shed 7 bases, with 11 bases lying between them. This CDR3 spans 12 amino acids. The germline V gene encodes CDR1 SGHTA and CDR2 FQGNSA.

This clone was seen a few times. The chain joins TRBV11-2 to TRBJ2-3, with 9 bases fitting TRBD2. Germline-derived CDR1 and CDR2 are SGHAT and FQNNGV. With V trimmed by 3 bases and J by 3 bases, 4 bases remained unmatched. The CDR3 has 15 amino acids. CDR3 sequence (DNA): TGTGCCAGCAGCTTCTTAGCGGGAGCAACAGATACGCAGTATTTT. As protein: CASSFLAGATDTQYF. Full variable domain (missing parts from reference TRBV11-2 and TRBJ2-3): EAGVAQSPRYKIIEKRQSVAFWCNPISGHATLYWYQQILGQGPKLLIQFQNNGVVDDSQLPKDRFSAERLKGVDSTLKIQPAKLEDSAVYLCASSFLAGATDTQYFGPGTRLTVL.

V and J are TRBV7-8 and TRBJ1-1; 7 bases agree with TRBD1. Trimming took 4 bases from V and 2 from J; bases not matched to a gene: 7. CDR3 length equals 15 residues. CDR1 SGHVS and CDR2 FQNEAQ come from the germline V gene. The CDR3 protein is CASSYPDRINTEAFF. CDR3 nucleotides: TGTGCCAGCAGCTACCCGGACAGGATTAACACTGAAGCTTTCTTT. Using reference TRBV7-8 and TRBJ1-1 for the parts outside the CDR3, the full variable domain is GAGVSQSPRYKVAKRGQDVALRCDPISGHVSLFWYQQALGQGPEFLTYFQNEAQLDKSGLPSDRFFAERPEGSVSTLKIQRTQQEDSAVYLCASSYPDRINTEAFFGQGTRLTVV.

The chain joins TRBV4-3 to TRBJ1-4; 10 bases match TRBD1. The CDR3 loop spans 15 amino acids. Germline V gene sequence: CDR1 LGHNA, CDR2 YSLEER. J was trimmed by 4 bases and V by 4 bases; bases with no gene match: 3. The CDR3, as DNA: TGCGCCAGCAGCCGGGGACAGGGGATTAATGAAAAACTGTTTTTT. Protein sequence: CASSRGQGINEKLFF.

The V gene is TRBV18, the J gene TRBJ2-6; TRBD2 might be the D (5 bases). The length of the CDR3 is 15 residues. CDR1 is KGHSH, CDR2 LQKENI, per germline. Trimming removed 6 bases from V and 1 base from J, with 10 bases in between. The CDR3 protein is CASSRSGSGANVLTF. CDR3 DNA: TGTGCCAGCTCGCGGTCGGGATCTGGGGCCAACGTCCTGACTTTC. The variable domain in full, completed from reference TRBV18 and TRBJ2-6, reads NAGVMQNPRHLVRRRGQEARLRCSPMKGHSHVYWYRQLPEEGLKFMVYLQKENIIDESGMPKERFSAEFPKEGPSILRIQQVVRGDSAAYFCASSRSGSGANVLTFGAGSRLTVL.

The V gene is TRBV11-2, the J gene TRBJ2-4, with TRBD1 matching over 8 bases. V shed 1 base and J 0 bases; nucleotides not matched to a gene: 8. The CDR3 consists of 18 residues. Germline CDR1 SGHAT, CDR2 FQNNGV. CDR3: CASSLVRDRPLAKNIQYF. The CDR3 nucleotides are TGTGCCAGCAGCTTAGTGAGGGACAGGCCTTTAGCCAAAAACATTCAGTACTTC.